Detailed here is one T cell receptor (beta chain). Its antigen is still unknown. Several immunoSEQ plates held equal portions of the genomic DNA taken from each subset. Profiling relied on immunoSEQ multiplex PCR, and the TCRdb table lists in-frame clones only, not all of them. The repertoire has roughly 2.2 million clones, approximately 93% of them found once; the top ten carry about 0.39%. CDR3 size: 16 residues. Per the germline V gene, CDR1 is MDHEN and CDR2 is SYDVKM. V was clipped by 3 bases and J by 6 bases; unmatched bases: 11. The sample originates from a study of shared clonotypes between healthy human individuals. Study-level findings and limits: Sharing of clonotypes among donors was expected to vary with sequencing depth.

This sequence was found in a man aged 18 to 29 in good health. Some clones in this sample may be carry-over from other donors' samples. The sequenced sample was naive CD4+ T cells from PBMCs. Stated subset: CD45RA+ positively selected. This chain joins TRBV28 and TRBJ1-2, with 9 positions matching TRBD1. The CDR3 DNA sequence: TGTGCCAGCAGTTTTGGTGGACAGGGGAATTTGGATGGCTACACCTTC. Amino acids: CASSFGGQGNLDGYTF.